This entry lists 14 T cell receptor beta chains sequenced from one sample in a study of spatial heterogeneity in lung cancer. Via MiXCR, TCRdb re-called the 5' RACE reads, giving one row per CDR3 protein. The repertoire holds about 25,000 distinct CDR3 sequences, with over 6% as singletons. Time point in this sample: sample taken at primary tumor resection. The sample consisted of PBMCs, taken at surgery. These receptors were collected from a male donor with early-stage non-small cell lung cancer.

This clonotype occurred a few times. This CDR3 reads CSAREGTSIRETQYF. CDR3 nucleotides: TGCAGTGCTAGAGAAGGGACTAGCATCCGAGAGACCCAGTACTTC. V gene TRBV20-1 combines with J gene TRBJ2-5, with 9 nucleotides matching TRBD2. This CDR3 has 15 amino acids. J lost 4 bases, V lost 0 bases, and 6 bases had no gene match. The germline V gene has CDR1 DFQATT and CDR2 SNEGSKA (reference sequence).

This clonotype was seen at least ten times. The rearrangement links TRBV5-1 to TRBJ2-7; 7 nucleotides match TRBD2. This CDR3 is built from 15 residues. Trimming removed 1 base from V and 3 bases from J; junction bases left unmatched: 7. Germline CDR1 reads SGHRS; CDR2 reads YFSETQ. The CDR3 sequence: CASSLNQRGFYEQYF. DNA of the CDR3: TGCGCCAGCAGCTTGAACCAGCGGGGATTCTACGAGCAGTACTTC.

This clonotype was counted between two and nine times. The chain is built from TRBV28 and TRBJ1-2, with D possibly TRBD1 on 5 matching bases. Germline CDR1 is MDHEN and CDR2 is SYDVKM. CDR3 length: 11 amino acids. V was shortened by 6 bases and J by 8 bases, with 10 bases between the two germline ends. Here the CDR3 DNA reads TGTGCCAGCAGGATCAGGGCGGGCTACACCTTC. Translation gives CASRIRAGYTF.

This clonotype was seen repeatedly, ten times or more. V usage is TRBV4-2 and J usage is TRBJ2-3; D unresolved. Germline CDR1 and CDR2: LGHNA and YNFKEQ. Trimming took 3 bases from V and 5 from J, leaving 9 bases between them. This CDR3 is built from 13 residues. The CDR3 reads CASSQGHGDTQYF. The CDR3 DNA sequence: TGTGCCAGCAGCCAGGGTCATGGAGATACGCAGTATTTT.

There are many counts of this clonotype. The V gene is TRBV29-1, the J gene TRBJ2-3; D is undetermined. V dropped 0 bases and J dropped 7 bases, with 5 bases sitting between them. Germline CDR1 reads SQVTM; CDR2 reads ANQGSEA. The CDR3 contains 11 residues. CDR3 amino acids: CSVEEDYTQYF. CDR3 DNA sequence: TGCAGCGTTGAAGAAGACTATACGCAGTATTTT.

This clonotype was counted at least ten times. The gene calls are TRBV9 and TRBJ2-1, with D perhaps being TRBD1 or TRBD2 (5 bases each). This CDR3 has 17 residues. V shed 4 bases and J shed 2 bases, with 19 bases lying between them. Germline V CDR1 and CDR2: SGDLS, YYNGEE. The DNA of the CDR3 is TGTGCCAGCAGCCCCCCTGCTGGCCGGGACGCCTACAATGAGCAGTTCTTC. Translated, it gives CASSPPAGRDAYNEQFF. Full variable domain (remainder filled in from reference TRBV9 and TRBJ2-1): DSGVTQTPKHLITATGQRVTLRCSPRSGDLSVYWYQQSLDQGLQFLIQYYNGEERAKGNILERFSAQQFPDLHSELNLSSLELGDSALYFCASSPPAGRDAYNEQFFGPGTRLTVL.

This clonotype is medium-sized by share. CDR3 DNA: TGTGCCAGCAGCCCGGGGGCAACCCATGAGCAGTTCTTC. This translates into CASSPGATHEQFF. The chain couples TRBV9 to TRBJ2-1, with D tentatively TRBD1 or TRBD2 (6 bases each). CDR3 length: 13 residues. The germline V and J ends were trimmed by 4 bases and 8 bases, with 13 bases remaining between them. CDR1 is SGDLS and CDR2 is YYNGEE in the germline V gene.

This clonotype was observed a handful of times. This chain links TRBV29-1 with TRBJ2-1; the D call may be TRBD1 or TRBD2 (5 bases each). The CDR3 is made up of 14 amino acids. The V and J ends lost 4 bases and 0 bases respectively, with 10 bases between them. From germline, CDR1 is SQVTM and CDR2 ANQGSEA. The CDR3 DNA reads as TGCAGCGTTGTATCGGGGCTCTCCTACAATGAGCAGTTCTTC. It encodes CSVVSGLSYNEQFF.

This clonotype was seen many times. The V gene is TRBV5-6, the J gene TRBJ2-7; 13 positions agree with TRBD2. The ends lost 4 bases at V and 2 bases at J; junction bases unmatched: 15. Germline CDR1 is SGHDT and CDR2 is YYEEEE. The CDR3 length is 19 residues. The CDR3 spells CASSPLAAGTSGTTYEQYF. CDR3 nucleotide sequence: TGTGCCAGCAGCCCCCTGGCAGCCGGGACTAGCGGGACCACCTACGAGCAGTACTTC. The full variable domain, its missing parts supplied by reference TRBV5-6 and TRBJ2-7, is DAGVTQSPTHLIKTRGQQVTLRCSPKSGHDTVSWYQQALGQGPQFIFQYYEEEERQRGNFPDRFSGHQFPNYSSELNVNALLLGDSALYLCASSPLAAGTSGTTYEQYFGPGTRLTVT.

This clonotype was picked up many times. The rearrangement uses TRBV20-1 and TRBJ1-6; 9 bases are a match to TRBD1. J gave up 7 bases and V 5 bases, and 9 bases lay outside the gene matches. Germline V lookup: CDR1 DFQATT, CDR2 SNEGSKA (reference sequence). The CDR3 is 15 residues long. In DNA form, the CDR3 reads TGCAGTGCTGAACCCCCCGGGACAGGGAATTCACCCCTCCACTTT. Amino acid sequence: CSAEPPGTGNSPLHF.

This clonotype has ten or more counts. This chain uses TRBV7-8 with TRBJ2-1; TRBD2 agrees at 11 bases. The junction had 9 bases not matched to a gene; V was cut back by 6 bases and J by 8 bases. CDR3 length equals 15 residues. Germline lookup yields CDR1 SGHVS and CDR2 FQNEAQ. The CDR3: CASRTTSGRLDEQFF. The CDR3 DNA reads as TGTGCCAGCAGAACAACTAGCGGGAGACTGGATGAGCAGTTCTTC.

This clonotype was seen only a few times. V is TRBV6-5 and J is TRBJ2-7, with 8 bases lining up with TRBD1. Per the germline V gene, CDR1 is MNHEY and CDR2 is SVGAGI. This CDR3 spans 17 amino acids. Losses at the gene ends were 0 bases for V and 3 bases for J; bases not matched to a gene: 10. CDR3 in DNA: TGTGCCAGCAGTTACTCTCTCCGGCAGGGGGCCCTCTACGAGCAGTACTTC. Its translation is CASSYSLRQGALYEQYF.

This clonotype was detected a few times. V gene TRBV12-3 or TRBV12-4 combines with J gene TRBJ1-2; no reliable D call. The CDR3 contains 12 residues. Trimming removed 6 bases at V and 8 bases at J, with 13 bases between. The CDR3 loop is CASRRATYGYTF. In nucleotides, the CDR3 is TGTGCCAGCAGGAGGGCTACATACGGCTACACCTTC.

The genes are TRBV19 and TRBJ2-3; 9 bases are a match to TRBD2. Looked up from germline, CDR1 is LNHDA and CDR2 is SQIVND (reference sequence). The CDR3 sequence is 13 residues long. Trimming took 6 bases from V and 2 from J; bases not matched to a gene: 0. CDR3 sequence reads: CASRGLATDTQYF. The CDR3 coding sequence is TGTGCCAGTAGGGGACTAGCCACAGATACGCAGTATTTT. The complete variable domain, with remaining parts taken from reference TRBV19 and TRBJ2-3, reads DGGITQSPKYLFRKEGQNVTLSCEQNLNHDAMYWYRQDPGQGLRLIYYSQIVNDFQKGDIAEGYSVSREKKESFPLTVTSAQKNPTAFYLCASRGLATDTQYFGPGTRLTVL.